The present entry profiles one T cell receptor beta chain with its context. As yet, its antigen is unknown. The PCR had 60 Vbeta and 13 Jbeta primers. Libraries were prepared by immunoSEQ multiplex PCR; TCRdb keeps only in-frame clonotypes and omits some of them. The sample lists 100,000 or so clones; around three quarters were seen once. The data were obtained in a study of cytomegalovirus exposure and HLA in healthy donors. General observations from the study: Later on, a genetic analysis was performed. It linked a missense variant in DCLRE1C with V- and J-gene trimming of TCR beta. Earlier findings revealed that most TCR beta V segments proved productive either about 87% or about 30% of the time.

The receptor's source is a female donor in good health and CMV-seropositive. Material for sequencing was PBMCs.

The CDR3 DNA follows: TGTGCCAGCCATTATGGGGGACAGGGTGGGGTGAACACTGAAGCTTTCTTT. The encoded protein is CASHYGGQGGVNTEAFF. The gene calls are TRBV27 and TRBJ1-1; TRBD1 agrees at 9 bases. This CDR3 has 17 residues. Germline CDR1 MNHEY, CDR2 SMNVEV (reference sequence). Trimming took 8 bases from V and 0 from J; bases not matched to a gene: 13.